The 25 T cell receptor beta chains given below trace back to one sample, sequenced in a study of T cells after yellow fever vaccination. TCRdb reprocessed the 5' RACE reads via MiXCR and lists one record per CDR3 protein. This sample has roughly 260,000 distinct CDR3 sequences; roughly 13% occur once, and the top ten carry 0.5% to 0.6%. The sequences come from CD4+ T cells sorted from PBMCs, collected 45 days after the yellow fever booster vaccination. These receptors were taken from a man aged 30 to 39 who received the YFV17D yellow fever vaccine.

This clonotype was found a few times. The chain employs TRBV5-4 and TRBJ2-5; TRBD2 matches 7 bases. The trim removed 3 bases at V and 2 bases at J, leaving 4 bases unmatched. The CDR3 is 14 residues long. Germline V gene sequence: CDR1 SGHNT, CDR2 YYREEE (reference sequence). CDR3 nucleotides: TGTGCCAGCAGCTGGGGGGGAGAACAAGAGACCCAGTACTTC. It encodes CASSWGGEQETQYF.

Here the CDR3 reads CASSQPGQGLNEQFF. The CDR3, as DNA: TGTGCCAGCAGCCAACCGGGACAGGGCTTGAATGAGCAGTTCTTC. The rearrangement uses TRBV3-1 and TRBJ2-1, with 9 positions matching TRBD1. Trimming took 2 bases from V and 7 from J; bases not matched to a gene: 6. This CDR3 is built from 15 residues. The germline V gene encodes CDR1 LGHDT and CDR2 YNNKEL (reference sequence).

This clonotype showed up just once. V gene TRBV30 combines with J gene TRBJ2-1, with 7 nucleotides matching TRBD2. The CDR3 consists of 14 residues. Per germline, CDR1 GTSNPN and CDR2 SVGIG (reference sequence). V shed 6 bases and J 8 bases; nucleotides not matched to a gene: 13. The CDR3 nucleotides are TGTGCCTGCCCTCGGGGAGCGGGATCTGATGAGCAGTTCTTC. It encodes CACPRGAGSDEQFF.

V is TRBV20-1 and J is TRBJ2-3; D possibly matches TRBD1 or TRBD2 (5 bases each). V gave up 4 bases and J gave up 0 bases, with 11 bases separating them. CDR3 length equals 14 residues. Germline assignment: CDR1 DFQATT and CDR2 SNEGSKA (reference sequence). As DNA, the CDR3 is TGCAGTGCTAAGAAGGGACCTAGCACAGATACGCAGTATTTT. Its protein product is CSAKKGPSTDTQYF.

The chain combines TRBV12-3 or TRBV12-4 with TRBJ2-1; tentative D call: TRBD2 (7 bases). CDR3 size: 15 residues. The V end lost 6 bases, the J end lost 4 bases, and 16 bases lay between the germline ends. The CDR3 region is CASRPKSGTYNEQFF. The CDR3 DNA sequence: TGTGCCAGCAGGCCAAAAAGCGGGACATACAATGAGCAGTTCTTC.

The J gene is TRBJ1-5, the V gene TRBV29-1; D is perhaps TRBD1 (6 bases). The CDR3 covers 12 residues. Trimming stripped 8 bases from V and 5 bases from J, with 13 bases between. Germline CDR1 and CDR2: SQVTM and ANQGSEA. The CDR3 sequence is CSSKDRDQPQHF. The CDR3 nucleotides are TGCAGCTCGAAGGACAGAGATCAGCCCCAGCATTTT.

This clonotype was seen ten or more times. The V and J genes are TRBV7-3 and TRBJ2-1; D remains unclear. Germline CDR1 SGHTA, CDR2 FQGTGA. The CDR3 has 12 amino acids. Deletions cut 2 bases from V and 9 bases from J, with 8 bases between. The CDR3 bases are TGTGCCAGCAGCTTAGCTGACGCTGAGCAGTTCTTC. Protein sequence: CASSLADAEQFF. Combining the CDR3 with reference TRBV7-3 and TRBJ2-1 gives the whole variable domain GAGVSQTPSNKVTEKGKYVELRCDPISGHTALYWYRQSLGQGPEFLIYFQGTGAADDSGLPNDRFFAVRPEGSVSTLKIQRTERGDSAVYLCASSLADAEQFFGPGTRLTVL.

This clonotype was seen a few times. This chain joins TRBV5-1 and TRBJ2-2, with D maybe TRBD2 (6 bases). This CDR3 spans 14 amino acids. Germline V gene lookup returns CDR1 SGHRS and CDR2 YFSETQ. With 0 bases removed from V and 8 bases from J, the gap between germline ends came to 11 bases. For the CDR3, the DNA is TGCGCCAGCAGCTTGGTTTCCGGGACTGGGGAGCTGTTTTTT. Translating it yields CASSLVSGTGELFF.

V usage is TRBV7-2 and J usage is TRBJ2-2; D is perhaps TRBD2 (5 bases). Germline V gene data show CDR1 as SGHTA and CDR2 as FQGNSA. The CDR3 contains 16 residues. V lost 5 bases and J 1 base, leaving 14 bases between the germline ends. The CDR3 region has the DNA TGTGCCAGCAGCCCGCGAACTAGAGGGAACACCGGGGAGCTGTTTTTT. Amino acid sequence: CASSPRTRGNTGELFF.

This clonotype was detected only a few times. The J gene is TRBJ2-3, the V gene TRBV7-2; TRBD1 aligns across 7 bases. V lost 5 bases, J lost 7 bases, and 12 bases stayed unmatched. The CDR3 runs 15 residues. Germline lookup yields CDR1 SGHTA and CDR2 FQGNSA. Written as DNA, the CDR3 is TGTGCCAGCAGCGCACACGGACAGGATAGATATACGCAGTATTTT. Translating gives CASSAHGQDRYTQYF.

V usage is TRBV18 and J usage is TRBJ2-1; D is unresolved. Trimming took 2 bases from V and 3 from J, leaving 5 bases between them. The CDR3 covers 13 residues. CDR1 and CDR2 from the germline V gene are KGHSH and LQKENI. Here the CDR3 reads CASSPKRYNEQFF. CDR3 nucleotide sequence: TGTGCCAGCTCACCAAAGCGCTACAATGAGCAGTTCTTC.

In its sample, this clonotype was seen a few times. CDR3 sequence (DNA): TGCAGTGCTAGGCCCACAGTCCCCGTCCAAGAGACCCAGTACTTC. As protein: CSARPTVPVQETQYF. The chain has TRBV20-1 and TRBJ2-5; D gene uncertain. V was cut by 3 bases and J by 1 base, with 15 bases left in between. Germline-derived CDR1 and CDR2 are DFQATT and SNEGSKA (reference sequence). The CDR3 runs to 15 residues.

The chain carries TRBV11-2 and TRBJ2-6; D unclear. Trimming shortened V by 0 bases and J by 0 bases, and 6 bases separated the two germline ends. The V gene's germline CDR1 is SGHAT and CDR2 FQNNGV. CDR3 length equals 16 residues. In DNA form, the CDR3 reads TGTGCCAGCAGCTTAGACAGCTCCTCTGGGGCCAACGTCCTGACTTTC. Its translation is CASSLDSSSGANVLTF.

This clonotype came up a few times. V gene TRBV14 combines with J gene TRBJ2-1, with D hard to call. CDR1 and CDR2 from the germline V gene are SGHDN and FVKESK. The CDR3 loop spans 12 amino acids. Trimming left V 1 base short and J 11 bases short, with 9 bases between. The DNA of the CDR3 is TGTGCCAGCAGCCAAGGGACCCCCAAGCAGTTCTTC. Translating it yields CASSQGTPKQFF.

CDR3 loop: CASSISQRELSGELFF. The CDR3, as DNA: TGTGCCAGTAGTATCAGCCAGCGGGAGCTCTCCGGGGAGCTGTTTTTT. The rearrangement links TRBV19 to TRBJ2-2; 8 nucleotides agree with TRBD2. V lost 3 bases, J lost 6 bases, and 9 bases stayed unmatched. Per the germline V gene, CDR1 is LNHDA and CDR2 is SQIVND (reference sequence). CDR3 length equals 16 residues.

This clonotype has only a few counts. The rearrangement uses TRBV10-3 and TRBJ2-1; tentative D call: TRBD2 (5 bases). The CDR3 covers 14 residues. The germline gives CDR1 ENHRY, CDR2 SYGVKD. V was shortened by 3 bases and J by 2 bases, with 8 bases between the two germline ends. For the CDR3, the DNA is TGTGCCATCAGTGACGGGGATACCTACAATGAGCAGTTCTTC. It codes for CAISDGDTYNEQFF.

CDR3 in DNA: TGTGCCAGTAGTAAGGGCCGGACCGGTAGTCTGTACGAGCAGTACTTC. Translation gives CASSKGRTGSLYEQYF. This chain joins TRBV19 and TRBJ2-7; D is ambiguous. The V end lost 4 bases, the J end lost 4 bases, and 20 bases lay between the germline ends. The CDR3 is 16 residues long. Germline CDR1 reads LNHDA; CDR2 reads SQIVND (reference sequence).

This clonotype showed up just a few times. This rearrangement joins TRBV20-1 to TRBJ2-1; unclear D gene. The CDR3 is 12 amino acids. From germline, CDR1 is DFQATT and CDR2 SNEGSKA (reference sequence). Trimming removed 0 bases from V and 4 bases from J, with 4 bases in between. CDR3 coding DNA: TGCAGTGCTAGAGACACGTACAATGAGCAGTTCTTC. Protein: CSARDTYNEQFF.

The gene calls are TRBV18 and TRBJ2-3, with D maybe TRBD1 (6 bases). The germline CDR1 and CDR2 sequences are KGHSH and LQKENI. V was clipped by 2 bases and J by 1 base, with 19 bases between them. The CDR3 totals 18 residues. CDR3 bases: TGTGCCAGCTCACCAGGACTCCTTTTGGGACACGGCACAGATACGCAGTATTTT. As protein: CASSPGLLLGHGTDTQYF.

This rearrangement joins TRBV2 to TRBJ2-4; D uncertain. Between the trimmed V and J ends, which lost 4 bases and 5 bases, there was a span of 9 bases. Per the germline V gene, CDR1 is SNHLY and CDR2 is FYNNEI. This CDR3 is built from 13 residues. For the CDR3, the DNA is TGTGCCAGCAGTGGCAGGCGCCAAAACATTCAGTACTTC. Protein product: CASSGRRQNIQYF.

The chain recombines TRBV25-1 with TRBJ2-2, with a possible D match to TRBD1 (6 bases). The CDR3 has 15 amino acids. Germline CDR1 and CDR2: MGHDK and SYGVNS. Trimming stripped 4 bases from V and 5 bases from J, with 14 bases between. The CDR3: CASSASKGVTGELFF. Here the CDR3 DNA reads TGTGCCAGCAGTGCATCGAAGGGGGTTACCGGGGAGCTGTTTTTT.

The chain uses TRBV20-1 and TRBJ2-5; D could derive from TRBD1 or TRBD2 (5 bases each). The germline CDR1 and CDR2 sequences are DFQATT and SNEGSKA (reference sequence). V was pared by 5 bases and J by 3 bases, with 13 bases between. This CDR3 is built from 13 residues. In DNA, the CDR3 is TGCAGTGCTTCCGGGGACGTCGAAGAGACCCAGTACTTC. Protein product: CSASGDVEETQYF.

This rearrangement joins TRBV6-5 to TRBJ2-5; a possible D gene is TRBD1 (5 bases). This CDR3 spans 14 amino acids. Germline V lookup: CDR1 MNHEY, CDR2 SVGAGI. V gave up 4 bases and J gave up 5 bases, with 14 bases separating them. Written as DNA, the CDR3 is TGTGCCAGCAGTTTGGGCAGGGCGGCCGAGACCCAGTACTTC. Its protein product is CASSLGRAAETQYF.

Only a few counts were recorded for this clonotype. The DNA of the CDR3 is TGTGCCAGCAGCCGGCTAACATGGGGGACTTCCTACGAGCAGTACTTC. Its translation is CASSRLTWGTSYEQYF. V usage is TRBV5-5 and J usage is TRBJ2-7; TRBD2 is a possible D gene (6 bases). V was trimmed by 4 bases and J by 1 base, leaving 18 bases between them. The germline CDR1 and CDR2 sequences are SGHKS and YYEKEE (reference sequence). This CDR3 region has 16 residues. Supplemented by reference TRBV5-5 and TRBJ2-7, the full variable domain reads DAGVTQSPTHLIKTRGQQVTLRCSPISGHKSVSWYQQVLGQGPQFIFQYYEKEERGRGNFPDRFSARQFPNYSSELNVNALLLGDSALYLCASSRLTWGTSYEQYFGPGTRLTVT.

This clonotype was detected a few times. The chain employs TRBV6-1 and TRBJ2-2; TRBD1 or TRBD2 may be the D gene (6 bases each). The CDR3 runs 17 residues. With 7 bases removed from V and 6 bases from J, the gap between germline ends came to 24 bases. Germline V gives CDR1 MNHNS, CDR2 SASEGT. The CDR3 bases are TGTGCCAGCACTCACCGGGGGCCGACGGTTAGTCCCGGGGAGCTGTTTTTT. Translation: CASTHRGPTVSPGELFF.